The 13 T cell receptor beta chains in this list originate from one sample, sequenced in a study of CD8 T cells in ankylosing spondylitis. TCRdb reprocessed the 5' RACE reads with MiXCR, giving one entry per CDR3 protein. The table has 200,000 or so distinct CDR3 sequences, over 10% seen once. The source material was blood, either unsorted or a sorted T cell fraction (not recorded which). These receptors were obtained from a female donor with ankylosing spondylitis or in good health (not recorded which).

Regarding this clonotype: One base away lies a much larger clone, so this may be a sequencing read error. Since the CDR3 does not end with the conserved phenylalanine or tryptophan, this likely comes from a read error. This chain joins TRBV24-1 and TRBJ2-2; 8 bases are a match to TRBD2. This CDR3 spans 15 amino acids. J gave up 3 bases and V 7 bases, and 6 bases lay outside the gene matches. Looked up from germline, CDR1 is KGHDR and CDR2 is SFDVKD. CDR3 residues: CATSPGTRYTGELFY. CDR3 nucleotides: TGTGCCACCAGCCCCGGGACTAGATACACCGGGGAGCTGTTTTAT.

Here the CDR3 reads CASSLQGPKNIQYF. For the CDR3, the DNA is TGTGCCAGCAGTTTACAGGGTCCCAAAAACATTCAGTACTTC. J is TRBJ2-4 and V is TRBV6-5, with a weak D call TRBD1 (6 bases). The V end was cut by 4 bases, the J end by 2 bases, with 9 bases between. Germline V gives CDR1 MNHEY, CDR2 SVGAGI. The CDR3 totals 14 residues.

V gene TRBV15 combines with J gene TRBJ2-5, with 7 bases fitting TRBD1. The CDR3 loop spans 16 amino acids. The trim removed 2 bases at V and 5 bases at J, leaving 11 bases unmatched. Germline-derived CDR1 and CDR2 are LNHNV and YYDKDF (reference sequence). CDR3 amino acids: CATSRPEVGQRETQYF. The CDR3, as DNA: TGTGCCACCAGCAGACCCGAAGTGGGACAGAGGGAGACCCAGTACTTC.

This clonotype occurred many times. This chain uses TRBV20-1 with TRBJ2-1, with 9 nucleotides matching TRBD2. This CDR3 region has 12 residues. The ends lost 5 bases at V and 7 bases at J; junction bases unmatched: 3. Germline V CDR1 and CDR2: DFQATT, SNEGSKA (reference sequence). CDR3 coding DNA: TGCAGTGCTCGTAGCGGGAGTAATGAGCAGTTCTTC. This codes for CSARSGSNEQFF.

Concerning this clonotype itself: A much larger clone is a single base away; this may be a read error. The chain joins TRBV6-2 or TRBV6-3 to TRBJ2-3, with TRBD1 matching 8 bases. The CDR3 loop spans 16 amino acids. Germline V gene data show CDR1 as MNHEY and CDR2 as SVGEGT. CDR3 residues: CASSYADLRGPDTRYF. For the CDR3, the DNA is TGTGCCAGCAGTTACGCCGACCTCAGGGGGCCAGATACGCGGTATTTT.

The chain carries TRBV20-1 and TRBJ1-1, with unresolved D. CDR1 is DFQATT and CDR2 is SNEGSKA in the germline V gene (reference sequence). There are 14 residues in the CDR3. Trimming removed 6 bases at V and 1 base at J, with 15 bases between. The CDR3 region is CSAIDARQNTEAFF. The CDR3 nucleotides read TGCAGTGCCATAGACGCCCGGCAGAACACTGAAGCTTTCTTT.

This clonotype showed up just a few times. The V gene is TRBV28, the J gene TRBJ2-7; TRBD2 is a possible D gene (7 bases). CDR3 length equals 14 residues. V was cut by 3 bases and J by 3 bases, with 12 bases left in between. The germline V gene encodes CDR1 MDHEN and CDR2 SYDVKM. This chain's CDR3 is CASSFGGRDYEQYF. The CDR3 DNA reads TGTGCCAGCAGTTTCGGGGGGCGCGACTACGAGCAGTACTTC.

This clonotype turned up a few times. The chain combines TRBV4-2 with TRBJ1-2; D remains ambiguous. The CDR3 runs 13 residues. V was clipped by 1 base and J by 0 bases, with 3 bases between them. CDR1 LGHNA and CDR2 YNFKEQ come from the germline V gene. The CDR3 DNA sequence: TGTGCCAGCAGCCAAGGAGCTAACTATGGCTACACCTTC. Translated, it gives CASSQGANYGYTF.

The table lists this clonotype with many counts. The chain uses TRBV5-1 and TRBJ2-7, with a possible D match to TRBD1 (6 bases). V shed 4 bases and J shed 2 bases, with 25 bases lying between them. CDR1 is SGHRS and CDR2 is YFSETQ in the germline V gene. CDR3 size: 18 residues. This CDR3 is CASSDANLQGTLTYEQYF. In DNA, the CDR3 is TGCGCCAGCAGCGACGCAAATTTGCAGGGGACCCTGACCTACGAGCAGTACTTC.

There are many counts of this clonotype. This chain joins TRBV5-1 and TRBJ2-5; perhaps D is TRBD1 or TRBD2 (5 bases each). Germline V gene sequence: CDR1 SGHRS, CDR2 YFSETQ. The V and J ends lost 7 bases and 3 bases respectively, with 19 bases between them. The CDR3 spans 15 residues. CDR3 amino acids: CASSIMGVPEETQYF. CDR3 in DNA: TGCGCCAGCTCCATTATGGGGGTACCCGAAGAGACCCAGTACTTC.

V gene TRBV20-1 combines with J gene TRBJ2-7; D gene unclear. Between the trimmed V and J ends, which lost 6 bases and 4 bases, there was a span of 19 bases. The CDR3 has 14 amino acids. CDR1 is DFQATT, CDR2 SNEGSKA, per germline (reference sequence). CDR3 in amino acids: CSAPPTSLIYEQYF. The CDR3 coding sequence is TGCAGTGCCCCTCCGACAAGCCTGATTTACGAGCAGTACTTC.

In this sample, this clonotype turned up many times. CDR3 in DNA: TGTGCCAGGACAAAGGGAGTTGGGACCGGGGAGCTGTTTTTT. Its protein is CARTKGVGTGELFF. The J gene is TRBJ2-2, the V gene TRBV2; tentative D call: TRBD2 (5 bases). Trimming stripped 9 bases from V and 5 bases from J, with 16 bases between. Germline V gene sequence: CDR1 SNHLY, CDR2 FYNNEI. The CDR3 consists of 14 residues.

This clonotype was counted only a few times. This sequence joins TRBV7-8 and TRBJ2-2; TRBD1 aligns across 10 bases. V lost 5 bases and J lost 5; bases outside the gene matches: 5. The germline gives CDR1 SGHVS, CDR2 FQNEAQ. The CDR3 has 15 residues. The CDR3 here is CASSERQGATGELFF. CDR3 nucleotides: TGTGCCAGCAGCGAGAGACAGGGGGCAACCGGGGAGCTGTTTTTT.